Listed below are T cell receptor beta chains from one sample, sequenced in a study of regulatory T cells in long-lasting Graves disease. TCRdb redid the calling of the multiplex PCR reads with MiXCR, one entry per CDR3 protein. The table lists around 420,000 distinct CDR3 sequences, around 15% of them singletons. Source: peripheral blood mononuclear cells (PBMCs), taken at new diagnosis, from a patient treated with antithyroid drugs. The receptors shown here come from a female donor with Graves disease. CDR3s include the opening cysteine and the closing phenylalanine or tryptophan. The order of the fields is J gene, D gene, clone size, V gene, CDR3 DNA, CDR3 protein. A D gene is named only where the DNA matches it firmly. A clone size is listed for some rows: how often the clone was seen (once, few, many), or a class if it is expanded.

TRBJ1-2,-,few,TRBV10-1,TGCGCCAGCAGCCCCGGCGTATATGGCTACACCTTC,CASSPGVYGYTF
TRBJ1-1,TRBD1,many,TRBV12-3/TRBV12-4,TGTGCCAGCAGTTCTGACAGGGTCTCGACTTTCTTT,CASSSDRVSTFF
TRBJ2-7,-,many,TRBV11-2,TGTGCCAGCACCCTCACGGAGGGGAGGTCCTACGAGCAGTACTTC,CASTLTEGRSYEQYF
TRBJ1-1,TRBD1,many,TRBV27,TGTGCCAGCAGTTTAGCGAAAACCGGGACAGTGAACACTGAAGCTTTCTTT,CASSLAKTGTVNTEAFF
TRBJ2-3,TRBD2,-,TRBV9,TGTGCCAGCAGCGGGGATAGCGGGGGGACGCCAGATACGCAGTATTTT,CASSGDSGGTPDTQYF
TRBJ2-2,TRBD2,few,TRBV6-1,TGTGCCACCCTCGGGGGGGGCGGAGGCACCGGGGAGCTGTTTTTT,CATLGGGGGTGELFF
TRBJ2-1,-,-,TRBV7-3,TGTGCCAGCAGCTTAGGGGCTTACTCCTACAATGAGCAGTTCTTC,CASSLGAYSYNEQFF
TRBJ2-7,-,many,TRBV7-8,TGTGCCAGCAGCCTGGGAGGAGTATCCTACGAGCAGTACTTC,CASSLGGVSYEQYF
TRBJ2-1,TRBD2,many,TRBV9,TGTGCCAGCAGCGCTAGCGGGAGCTACTACAATGAGCAGTTCTTC,CASSASGSYYNEQFF
TRBJ1-1,TRBD1,many,TRBV12-3/TRBV12-4,TGTGCCAGCAGTTTAAACAGGGGAACTACTGGAGCTTTCTTT,CASSLNRGTTGAFF
TRBJ2-1,TRBD2,many,TRBV7-9,TGTGCCAGCAGCTTACTAGATACCGGGACTAGCCGCACCAATGAGCAGTTCTTC,CASSLLDTGTSRTNEQFF
TRBJ2-7,-,many,TRBV2,TGTGCCAGCAATTTCATTGAGACCTACGAGCAGTACTTC,CASNFIETYEQYF
TRBJ1-5,TRBD1,many,TRBV28,TGTGCCAGCAGTTCCTTCGACAGGGGGGATCAGCCCCAGCATTTT,CASSSFDRGDQPQHF
TRBJ1-5,TRBD1,many,TRBV27,TGTGCCAGCAGTTTGGGGACAGCTAATCAGCCCCAGCATTTT,CASSLGTANQPQHF
TRBJ1-5,-,-,TRBV20-1,TGCAGTGCTAGACGATCAGCAGGGCTCAATCAGCCCCAGCATTTT,CSARRSAGLNQPQHF
TRBJ2-7,TRBD2,many,TRBV7-2,TGTGCCAGCAGCCAGACTAGCGAGAGCTCCTACGAGCAGTACTTC,CASSQTSESSYEQYF
TRBJ2-2,-,-,TRBV7-2,TGTGCCAGCAACCCAGGGCTCCCCGGGGAGCTGTTTTTT,CASNPGLPGELFF
TRBJ2-2,TRBD1,many,TRBV7-2,TGTGCCAGCAGCTTACGGCAGGGGGCGTACACCGGGGAGCTGTTTTTT,CASSLRQGAYTGELFF
TRBJ1-1,-,many,TRBV28,TGTGCCAGCAGCAAATTGACAGGAGGTCTCACTGAAGCTTTCTTT,CASSKLTGGLTEAFF
TRBJ1-1,-,many,TRBV15,TGTGCCACCAGCAGCTGGAGACAGAACACTGAAGCTTTCTTT,CATSSWRQNTEAFF
TRBJ2-6,-,-,TRBV6-5,TGTGCCAGCAGTTCCTCCCCCGGCTCTGGGGCCAACGTCCTGACTTTC,CASSSSPGSGANVLTF
TRBJ1-5,TRBD1,many,TRBV5-1,TGCGCCAGCAGCTCGGCAGGACAGGTCAATCAGCCCCAGCATTTT,CASSSAGQVNQPQHF
TRBJ2-3,TRBD2,once,TRBV5-1,TGTGCCAGCAGCATTCGACTAGCGGGGTCAACAGATACGCAGTATTTT,CASSIRLAGSTDTQYF
TRBJ2-3,TRBD2,many,TRBV28,TGTGCCAGCAGTTTGGGACTAGCGACCACCCCACTCACAGATACGCAGTATTTT,CASSLGLATTPLTDTQYF
TRBJ2-5,-,many,TRBV2,TGTGCCAGCAGTCGCAACAGTCAAGAGACCCAGTACTTC,CASSRNSQETQYF
TRBJ2-1,-,many,TRBV27,TGTGCCAGCAGTTTTGGGACTCCCTGGAATGAGCAGTTCTTC,CASSFGTPWNEQFF
TRBJ1-4,-,-,TRBV4-1,TGCGCCAGCAGCCAAACCCAGGCACCTAATGAAAAACTGTTTTTT,CASSQTQAPNEKLFF
TRBJ2-1,-,many,TRBV2,TGTGCCAGCAGTGTCGAGAGTAACAATGAGCAGTTCTTC,CASSVESNNEQFF
TRBJ2-1,-,few,TRBV12-5,TGTGCTAGTGGTCTCTCACGAGGTGAGCAGTTCTTC,CASGLSRGEQFF